This T cell receptor (beta chain) was recorded in a study of technical replicates of blood from a handful of donors. This CDR3 is built from 14 residues. Unmatched junction bases numbered 9, after V lost 9 bases and J lost 3 bases. CDR1 LNHNV and CDR2 YYDKDF come from the germline V gene (reference sequence). Using immunoSEQ multiplex PCR, the repertoire was profiled, and TCRdb retains in-frame clones only, with some absent. The sample contains 95,000 to 100,000 clones, under 96% of which appear only once. The chain links TRBV15 to TRBJ2-5; 8 bases match TRBD2. The specimen was T cells isolated from PBMCs. This clonotype was sampled from a human donor in good health. The CDR3 DNA follows: TGTGCCACTATGGAAGCGGGGGAAAAAGAGACCCAGTACTTC. It encodes CATMEAGEKETQYF.